This T cell receptor beta chain was captured in a study of T cell changes during pregnancy in multiple sclerosis. Only in-frame clones appear in the TCRdb table, and some are missing; sequencing was by immunoSEQ multiplex PCR. The sample holds over 45,000 clones, around 90% seen once. Germline CDR1 SNHLY, CDR2 FYNNEI. V was shortened by 6 bases and J by 1 base, with 19 bases between the two germline ends. The CDR3 has 16 residues. The sequence derives from a female donor with multiple sclerosis, enrolled in a pregnancy study. Source: CD8+ T cells from peripheral blood mononuclear cells, taken after pregnancy. The chain recombines TRBV2 with TRBJ2-7; D perhaps matches TRBD1 (6 bases). In nucleotides, the CDR3 is TGTGCCAGCAGAGGCAACAGGGTCGGTCCTTCCTACGAGCAGTACTTC. It codes for CASRGNRVGPSYEQYF.